One sample yielded the 19 T cell receptor beta chains listed below, sequenced in a study of technical replicates of blood from a handful of donors. Some clones are missing from TCRdb's copy, which holds only in-frame ones; the method was immunoSEQ multiplex PCR. The sample consists of about 78,000 clones, 90% to 95% of them appearing once. The sample comprised T cells isolated from PBMCs. Receptor source: a human donor in good health.

This clone was detected only once. The V gene is TRBV10-3, the J gene TRBJ2-7; 9 bases match TRBD1. The CDR3 is made up of 15 amino acids. Germline lookup yields CDR1 ENHRY and CDR2 SYGVKD. Trimming removed 10 bases from V and 4 bases from J; junction bases left unmatched: 14. CDR3 nucleotides: TGTGCCACAACTCAAAGACAGGGGGTGCTGTACGAGCAGTACTTC. It is translated as CATTQRQGVLYEQYF.

This clone was recorded once. The gene calls are TRBV5-8 and TRBJ1-5; 7 bases agree with TRBD1. V was clipped by 2 bases and J by 4 bases; unmatched bases: 3. The CDR3 has 14 residues. Germline CDR1 and CDR2: SGHTS and YDEGEE. CDR3 DNA sequence: TGTGCCAGCAGCTTTCGACAGGGAAATCAGCCCCAGCATTTT. It yields the protein CASSFRQGNQPQHF. The complete variable domain, with remaining parts taken from reference TRBV5-8 and TRBJ1-5, reads EAGVTQSPTHLIKTRGQQATLRCSPISGHTSVYWYQQALGLGLQFLLWYDEGEERNRGNFPPRFSGRQFPNYSSELNVNALELEDSALYLCASSFRQGNQPQHFGDGTRLSIL.

CDR3: CAWSVGRTSPYNEQFF. The CDR3 DNA follows: TGTGCCTGGAGTGTCGGGAGGACGAGCCCCTACAATGAGCAGTTCTTC. The chain joins TRBV30 to TRBJ2-1; 7 bases line up with TRBD2. V was clipped by 0 bases and J by 2 bases; unmatched bases: 7. Germline assignment: CDR1 GTSNPN and CDR2 SVGIG (reference sequence). CDR3 length equals 16 residues.

This chain links TRBV19 with TRBJ1-4, with 8 bases lining up with TRBD1. From germline, CDR1 is LNHDA and CDR2 SQIVND (reference sequence). There are 14 residues in the CDR3. Trimming removed 7 bases from V and 7 bases from J; junction bases left unmatched: 8. This CDR3 is CASIKNRGSEKLFF. The DNA of the CDR3 is TGTGCCAGTATCAAAAACAGGGGGAGTGAAAAACTGTTTTTT.

The chain is built from TRBV5-4 and TRBJ1-4, with 7 bases matching TRBD1. The CDR3 covers 13 residues. The ends lost 5 bases at V and 6 bases at J; junction bases unmatched: 4. Germline CDR1 is SGHNT and CDR2 is YYREEE (reference sequence). The CDR3 coding sequence is TGTGCCAGCAGAATTACAGGGGATGAAAAACTGTTTTTT. As protein: CASRITGDEKLFF.

This rearrangement joins TRBV29-1 to TRBJ2-7; 8 nucleotides match TRBD2. This CDR3 spans 13 amino acids. V lost 4 bases to trimming and J lost 6 bases; unmatched junction nucleotides: 8. From germline, CDR1 is SQVTM and CDR2 ANQGSEA. CDR3 DNA sequence: TGCAGCGTTGGTGCGGCGGGAGGAACCGAGCAGTACTTC. The encoded protein is CSVGAAGGTEQYF.

In nucleotides, the CDR3 is TGCGCCAGCAGCAAGGGACTAGCGGGAGGGCCCAACGAGCAGTACTTC. This codes for CASSKGLAGGPNEQYF. This sequence joins TRBV5-1 and TRBJ2-7, with 16 bases fitting TRBD2. Germline CDR1 and CDR2: SGHRS and YFSETQ. CDR3 length: 16 residues. V lost 4 bases, J lost 5 bases, and 6 bases stayed unmatched.

The chain links TRBV28 to TRBJ2-1; TRBD2 matches at 13 bases. The CDR3 has 12 amino acids. Germline lookup yields CDR1 MDHEN and CDR2 SYDVKM. Germline trimming cut 6 bases from V and 13 bases from J; bases unmatched to any gene: 3. This CDR3 reads CASREGLAGQFF. CDR3 in DNA: TGTGCCAGCAGAGAGGGACTAGCGGGACAGTTCTTC.

The chain is built from TRBV5-1 and TRBJ2-3, with 8 bases fitting TRBD2. The CDR3 extends over 16 amino acids. Trimming removed 0 bases from V and 7 bases from J; junction bases left unmatched: 10. Germline V gene data show CDR1 as SGHRS and CDR2 as YFSETQ. CDR3 DNA sequence: TGCGCCAGCAGCTTGGAATCCGGGAGGGTCGGGAATACGCAGTATTTT. Protein sequence: CASSLESGRVGNTQYF. Using reference TRBV5-1 and TRBJ2-3 for the parts outside the CDR3, the full variable domain is KAGVTQTPRYLIKTRGQQVTLSCSPISGHRSVSWYQQTPGQGLQFLFEYFSETQRNKGNFPGRFSGRQFSNSRSEMNVSTLELGDSALYLCASSLESGRVGNTQYFGPGTRLTVL.

The rearrangement joins TRBV6-4 to TRBJ2-2; 10 bases line up with TRBD1. J lost 3 bases, V lost 6 bases, and 1 base had no gene match. Germline CDR1 MRHNA, CDR2 SNTAGT. The CDR3 spans 14 residues. The CDR3 region is CASSGTGDTGELFF. The CDR3 DNA reads as TGTGCCAGCAGCGGGACAGGGGACACCGGGGAGCTGTTTTTT.

The chain carries TRBV15 and TRBJ1-1; 12 bases align to TRBD1. The length of the CDR3 is 16 residues. V shed 5 bases, J shed 11 bases, and the junction held 15 bases outside the gene matches. Germline CDR1 and CDR2: LNHNV and YYDKDF (reference sequence). Written as DNA, the CDR3 is TGTGCCACCAGCGGGGGGGGGACAGGGGGCCTCCCGCAGGCTTTCTTT. This encodes CATSGGGTGGLPQAFF.

In DNA, the CDR3 is TGTGCCAGCAGCTTAGGGGACAGGGCTCGGGTGCGTGGCTACACCTTC. Translating it yields CASSLGDRARVRGYTF. The gene calls are TRBV7-9 and TRBJ1-2, with 9 positions matching TRBD1. The CDR3 runs to 16 residues. The junction had 10 bases not matched to a gene; V was cut back by 1 base and J by 7 bases. Germline V gene lookup returns CDR1 SEHNR and CDR2 FQNEAQ (reference sequence).

The chain has TRBV5-4 and TRBJ2-3, with D unclear. V gave up 2 bases and J gave up 1 base, with 5 bases separating them. CDR1 and CDR2 from the germline V gene are SGHNT and YYREEE (reference sequence). This CDR3 is built from 13 residues. This CDR3 reads CASSFGGTDTQYF. The DNA of the CDR3 is TGTGCCAGCAGCTTCGGAGGCACAGATACGCAGTATTTT.

The chain recombines TRBV10-3 with TRBJ1-1; 11 nucleotides line up with TRBD1. The V segment lost 4 bases and the J segment 5 bases; nucleotides outside the gene matches: 6. Germline values: CDR1 ENHRY, CDR2 SYGVKD. This CDR3 comprises 15 residues. CDR3 bases: TGTGCCATCAGTGTGGGGACAGGGGGATGGACTGAAGCTTTCTTT. Its protein product is CAISVGTGGWTEAFF.

The J gene is TRBJ1-4, the V gene TRBV18; D is unresolved. The V and J ends lost 1 base and 8 bases respectively, with 11 bases between them. Germline assignment: CDR1 KGHSH and CDR2 LQKENI. The CDR3 contains 14 residues. CDR3 in DNA: TGTGCCAGCTCACCACGGCAGGATGGAGAAAAACTGTTTTTT. Residues: CASSPRQDGEKLFF.

This chain uses TRBV7-2 with TRBJ1-5; D is perhaps TRBD1 (5 bases). This CDR3 spans 15 amino acids. Per the germline V gene, CDR1 is SGHTA and CDR2 is FQGNSA. Trimming took off 4 bases at V and 1 base at J, with 11 bases between the two ends. The CDR3 sequence is CASSSLPGSNQPQHF. The CDR3 DNA sequence: TGTGCCAGCAGCTCCCTCCCAGGGAGCAATCAGCCCCAGCATTTT. The full variable domain, rest sourced from reference TRBV7-2 and TRBJ1-5, is GAGVSQSPSNKVTEKGKDVELRCDPISGHTALYWYRQSLGQGLEFLIYFQGNSAPDKSGLPSDRFSAERTGGSVSTLTIQRTQQEDSAVYLCASSSLPGSNQPQHFGDGTRLSIL.

The chain links TRBV5-6 to TRBJ1-5; 7 positions match TRBD1. The V segment lost 3 bases and the J segment 2 bases; nucleotides outside the gene matches: 5. CDR3 size: 15 residues. Germline CDR1 and CDR2: SGHDT and YYEEEE. The CDR3 loop is CASSSQGIGNQPQHF. The CDR3 DNA follows: TGTGCCAGCAGCTCACAGGGGATTGGCAATCAGCCCCAGCATTTT.

V is TRBV27 and J is TRBJ1-1; D not certain. CDR3 size: 14 residues. The germline V gene encodes CDR1 MNHEY and CDR2 SMNVEV (reference sequence). Between the trimmed V and J ends, which lost 5 bases and 7 bases, there was a span of 17 bases. CDR3 in amino acids: CASSLSREINEAFF. The CDR3 DNA follows: TGTGCCAGCAGTCTGTCTCGGGAGATCAATGAAGCTTTCTTT.

The gene calls are TRBV30 and TRBJ2-2; D might be TRBD1 (6 bases). Germline V lookup: CDR1 GTSNPN, CDR2 SVGIG (reference sequence). The CDR3 is made up of 15 amino acids. Trimming cost V 0 bases and J 4 bases, with 12 bases left between them. DNA for the CDR3: TGTGCCTGGAGTGTACCAGGGGCCATCACCGGGGAGCTGTTTTTT. Its translation: CAWSVPGAITGELFF.